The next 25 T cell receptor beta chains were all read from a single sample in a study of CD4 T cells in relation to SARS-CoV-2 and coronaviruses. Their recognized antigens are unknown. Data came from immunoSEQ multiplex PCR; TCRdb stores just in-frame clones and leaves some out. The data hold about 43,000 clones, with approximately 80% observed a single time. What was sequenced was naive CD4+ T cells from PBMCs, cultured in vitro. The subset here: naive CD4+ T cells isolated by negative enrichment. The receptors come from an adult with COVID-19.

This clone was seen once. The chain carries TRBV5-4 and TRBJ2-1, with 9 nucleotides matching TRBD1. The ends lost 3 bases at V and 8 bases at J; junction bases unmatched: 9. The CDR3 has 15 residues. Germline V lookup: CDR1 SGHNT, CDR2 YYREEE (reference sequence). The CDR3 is CASSSQSGQGYEQFF. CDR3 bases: TGTGCCAGCAGCTCCCAATCGGGACAGGGCTATGAGCAGTTCTTC.

This CDR3 reads CASSQNRMSSYEQYF. CDR3 in DNA: TGCGCCAGCAGCCAGAACAGGATGAGCTCCTACGAGCAGTACTTC. The rearrangement uses TRBV4-3 and TRBJ2-7, with D maybe TRBD1 (5 bases). The ends were cut back, 3 bases at V and 0 bases at J, with 12 bases in the middle. The CDR3 contains 15 residues. CDR1 and CDR2 (germline): LGHNA, YSLEER.

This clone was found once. The CDR3 loop reads CATSDPGLTSYNEQFF. The CDR3 nucleotides are TGTGCCACCAGTGACCCCGGCCTTACCTCCTACAATGAGCAGTTCTTC. The genes are TRBV24-1 and TRBJ2-1; D ambiguous. Germline assignment: CDR1 KGHDR and CDR2 SFDVKD. This CDR3 has 16 amino acids. V shed 4 bases and J shed 0 bases, with 12 bases lying between them.

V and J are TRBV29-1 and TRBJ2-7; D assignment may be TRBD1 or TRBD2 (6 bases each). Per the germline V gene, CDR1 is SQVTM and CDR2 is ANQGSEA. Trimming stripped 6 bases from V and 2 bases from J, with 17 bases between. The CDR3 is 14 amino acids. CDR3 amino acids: CSVIPKRGAYEQYF. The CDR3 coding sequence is TGCAGCGTCATACCCAAGAGGGGGGCCTACGAGCAGTACTTC.

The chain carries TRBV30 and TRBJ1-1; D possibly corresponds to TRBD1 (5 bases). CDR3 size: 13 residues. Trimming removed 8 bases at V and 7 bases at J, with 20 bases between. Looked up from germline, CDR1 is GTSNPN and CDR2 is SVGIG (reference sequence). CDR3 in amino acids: CAGLFRETGEAFF. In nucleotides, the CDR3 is TGTGCCGGACTCTTCAGGGAAACTGGTGAAGCTTTCTTT.

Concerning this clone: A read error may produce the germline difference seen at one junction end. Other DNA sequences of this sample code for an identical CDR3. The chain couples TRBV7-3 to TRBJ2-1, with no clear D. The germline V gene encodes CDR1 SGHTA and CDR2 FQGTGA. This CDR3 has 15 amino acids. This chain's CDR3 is CASSLGGLSGYEQFF. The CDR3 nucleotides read TGTGCCAGCAGCTTAGGTGGGCTTTCCGGCTATGAACAGTTCTTC.

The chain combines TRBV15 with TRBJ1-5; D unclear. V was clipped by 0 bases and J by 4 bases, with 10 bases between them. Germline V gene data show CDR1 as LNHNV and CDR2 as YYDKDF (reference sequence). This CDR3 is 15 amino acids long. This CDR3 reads CATSREKTVNQPQHF. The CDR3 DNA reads TGTGCCACCAGCAGAGAGAAGACCGTAAATCAGCCCCAGCATTTT.

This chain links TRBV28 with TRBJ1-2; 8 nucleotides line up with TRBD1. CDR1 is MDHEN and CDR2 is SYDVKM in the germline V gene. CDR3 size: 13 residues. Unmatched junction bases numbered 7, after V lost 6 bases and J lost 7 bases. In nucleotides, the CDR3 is TGTGCCAGCAGATCTTCAGGGGGCCGTGGCTACACCTTC. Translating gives CASRSSGGRGYTF.

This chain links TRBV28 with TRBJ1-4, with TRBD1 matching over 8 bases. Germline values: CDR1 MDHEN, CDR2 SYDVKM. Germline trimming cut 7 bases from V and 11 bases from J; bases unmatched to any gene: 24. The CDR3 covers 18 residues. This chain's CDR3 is CASTSPGSGGAVKGKLFF. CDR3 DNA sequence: TGTGCCAGCACCTCTCCGGGCTCAGGGGGCGCCGTAAAGGGGAAACTGTTTTTT.

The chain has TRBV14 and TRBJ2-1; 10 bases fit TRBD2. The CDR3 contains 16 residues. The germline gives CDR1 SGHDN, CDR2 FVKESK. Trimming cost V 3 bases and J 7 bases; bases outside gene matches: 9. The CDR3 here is CASSHSPGLASNEQFF. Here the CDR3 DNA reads TGTGCCAGCAGCCATTCACCGGGACTAGCGTCAAATGAGCAGTTCTTC.

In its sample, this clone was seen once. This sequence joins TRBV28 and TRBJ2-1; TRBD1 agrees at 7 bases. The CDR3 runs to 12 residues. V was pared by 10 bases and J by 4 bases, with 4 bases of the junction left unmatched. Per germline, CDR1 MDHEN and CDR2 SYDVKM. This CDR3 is CATRTGYNEQFF. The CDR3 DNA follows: TGTGCCACCAGGACAGGTTACAATGAGCAGTTCTTC.

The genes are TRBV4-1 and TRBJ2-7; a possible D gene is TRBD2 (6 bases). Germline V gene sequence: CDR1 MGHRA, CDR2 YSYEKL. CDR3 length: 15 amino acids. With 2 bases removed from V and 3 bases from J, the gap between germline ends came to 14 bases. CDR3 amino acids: CASSQPTTGSYEQYF. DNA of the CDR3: TGCGCCAGCAGCCAACCCACCACCGGGAGCTACGAGCAGTACTTC.

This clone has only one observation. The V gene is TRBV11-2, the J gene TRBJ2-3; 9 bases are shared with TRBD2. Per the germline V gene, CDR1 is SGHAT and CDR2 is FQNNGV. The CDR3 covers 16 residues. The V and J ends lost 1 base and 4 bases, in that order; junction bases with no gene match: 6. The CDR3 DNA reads TGTGCCAGCAGCTTAGTCCGATTAGCGGGAGCAGATACGCAGTATTTT. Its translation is CASSLVRLAGADTQYF.

The CDR3 sequence is CASRESGLEHNEQFF. The CDR3 region has the DNA TGTGCCAGCAGGGAGTCGGGACTAGAGCACAATGAGCAGTTCTTC. The chain employs TRBV7-2 and TRBJ2-1; 8 positions agree with TRBD2. The CDR3 runs to 15 residues. V lost 6 bases, J lost 5 bases, and 9 bases stayed unmatched. CDR1 is SGHTA, CDR2 FQGNSA, per germline. The full variable domain, completed using reference TRBV7-2 and TRBJ2-1, is GAGVSQSPSNKVTEKGKDVELRCDPISGHTALYWYRQSLGQGLEFLIYFQGNSAPDKSGLPSDRFSAERTGGSVSTLTIQRTQQEDSAVYLCASRESGLEHNEQFFGPGTRLTVL.

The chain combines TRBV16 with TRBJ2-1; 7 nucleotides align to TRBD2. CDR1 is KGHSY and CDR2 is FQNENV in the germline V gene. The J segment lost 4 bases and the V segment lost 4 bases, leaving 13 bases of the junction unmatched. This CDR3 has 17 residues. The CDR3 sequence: CASSRPSGTTYYNEQFF. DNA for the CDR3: TGTGCCAGCAGCCGACCTAGCGGCACCACCTATTACAATGAGCAGTTCTTC.

This chain's CDR3 is CASSPAGTVYNEQFF. The CDR3 region has the DNA TGTGCCAGCAGCCCCGCCGGGACGGTGTACAATGAGCAGTTCTTC. The chain joins TRBV5-4 to TRBJ2-1; D is perhaps TRBD1 or TRBD2 (5 bases each). Trimming left V 4 bases short and J 4 bases short, with 15 bases between. The CDR3 spans 15 residues. Germline lookup yields CDR1 SGHNT and CDR2 YYREEE (reference sequence). Supplemented by reference TRBV5-4 and TRBJ2-1, the full variable domain reads ETGVTQSPTHLIKTRGQQVTLRCSSQSGHNTVSWYQQALGQGPQFIFQYYREEENGRGNFPPRFSGLQFPNYSSELNVNALELDDSALYLCASSPAGTVYNEQFFGPGTRLTVL.

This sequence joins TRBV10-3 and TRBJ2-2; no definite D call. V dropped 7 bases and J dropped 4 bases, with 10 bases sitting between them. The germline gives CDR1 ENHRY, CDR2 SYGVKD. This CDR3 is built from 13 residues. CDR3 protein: CAITSAPTGELFF. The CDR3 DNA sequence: TGTGCCATCACCTCCGCCCCCACCGGGGAGCTGTTTTTT.

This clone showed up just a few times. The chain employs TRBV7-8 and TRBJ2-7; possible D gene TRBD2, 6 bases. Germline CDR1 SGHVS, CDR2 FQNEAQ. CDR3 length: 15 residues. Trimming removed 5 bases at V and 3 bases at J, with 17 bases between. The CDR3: CASSGTSRVGYEQYF. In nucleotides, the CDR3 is TGTGCCAGCAGCGGGACTTCTAGAGTGGGCTACGAGCAGTACTTC.

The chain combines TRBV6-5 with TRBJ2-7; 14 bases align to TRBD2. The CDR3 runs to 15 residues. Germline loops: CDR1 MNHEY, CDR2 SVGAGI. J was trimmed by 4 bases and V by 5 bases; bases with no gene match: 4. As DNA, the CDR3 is TGTGCCAGCAGTAGACTAGCGGGAGGGATTTACGAGCAGTACTTC. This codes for CASSRLAGGIYEQYF.

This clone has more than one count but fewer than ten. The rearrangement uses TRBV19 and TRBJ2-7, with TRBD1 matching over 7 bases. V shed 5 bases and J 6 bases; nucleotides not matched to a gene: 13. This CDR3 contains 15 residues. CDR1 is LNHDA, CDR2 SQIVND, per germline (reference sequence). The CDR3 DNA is TGTGCCAGTAGTCTCTTAGGGACAGACCAGACCGAGCAGTACTTC. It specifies CASSLLGTDQTEQYF. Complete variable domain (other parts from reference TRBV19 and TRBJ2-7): DGGITQSPKYLFRKEGQNVTLSCEQNLNHDAMYWYRQDPGQGLRLIYYSQIVNDFQKGDIAEGYSVSREKKESFPLTVTSAQKNPTAFYLCASSLLGTDQTEQYFGPGTRLTVT.

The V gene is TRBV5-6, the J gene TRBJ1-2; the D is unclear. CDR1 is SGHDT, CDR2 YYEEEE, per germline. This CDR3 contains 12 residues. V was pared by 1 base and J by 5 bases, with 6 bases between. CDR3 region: CASSLWSYGYTF. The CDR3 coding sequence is TGTGCCAGCAGCTTGTGGTCTTATGGCTACACCTTC. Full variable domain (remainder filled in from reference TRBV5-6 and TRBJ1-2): DAGVTQSPTHLIKTRGQQVTLRCSPKSGHDTVSWYQQALGQGPQFIFQYYEEEERQRGNFPDRFSGHQFPNYSSELNVNALLLGDSALYLCASSLWSYGYTFGSGTRLTVV.

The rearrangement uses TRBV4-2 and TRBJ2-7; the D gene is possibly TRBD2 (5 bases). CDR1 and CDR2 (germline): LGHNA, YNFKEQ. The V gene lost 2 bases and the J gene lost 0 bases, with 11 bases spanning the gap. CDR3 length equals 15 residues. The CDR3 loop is CASSQFSASSYEQYF. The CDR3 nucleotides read TGTGCCAGCAGCCAATTTAGCGCCAGCTCCTACGAGCAGTACTTC.

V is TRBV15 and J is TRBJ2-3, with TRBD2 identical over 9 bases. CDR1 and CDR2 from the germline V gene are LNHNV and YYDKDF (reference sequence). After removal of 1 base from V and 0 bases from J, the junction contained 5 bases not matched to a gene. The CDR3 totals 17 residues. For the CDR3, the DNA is TGTGCCACCAGCAGAGGAAGACTAGCGGCTAGCACAGATACGCAGTATTTT. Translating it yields CATSRGRLAASTDTQYF.

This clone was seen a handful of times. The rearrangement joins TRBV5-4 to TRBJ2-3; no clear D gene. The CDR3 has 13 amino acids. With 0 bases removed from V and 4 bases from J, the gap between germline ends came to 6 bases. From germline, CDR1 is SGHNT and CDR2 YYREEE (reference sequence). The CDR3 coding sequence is TGTGCCAGCAGCTTGGTGGCAGCAGATACGCAGTATTTT. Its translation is CASSLVAADTQYF.

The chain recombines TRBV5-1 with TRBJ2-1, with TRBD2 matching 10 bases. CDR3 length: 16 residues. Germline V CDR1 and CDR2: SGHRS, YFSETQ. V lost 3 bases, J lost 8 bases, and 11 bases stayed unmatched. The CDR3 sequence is CASSSAAGTSVDEQFF. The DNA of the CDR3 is TGCGCCAGCAGCTCGGCCGCCGGGACTAGCGTGGATGAGCAGTTCTTC.